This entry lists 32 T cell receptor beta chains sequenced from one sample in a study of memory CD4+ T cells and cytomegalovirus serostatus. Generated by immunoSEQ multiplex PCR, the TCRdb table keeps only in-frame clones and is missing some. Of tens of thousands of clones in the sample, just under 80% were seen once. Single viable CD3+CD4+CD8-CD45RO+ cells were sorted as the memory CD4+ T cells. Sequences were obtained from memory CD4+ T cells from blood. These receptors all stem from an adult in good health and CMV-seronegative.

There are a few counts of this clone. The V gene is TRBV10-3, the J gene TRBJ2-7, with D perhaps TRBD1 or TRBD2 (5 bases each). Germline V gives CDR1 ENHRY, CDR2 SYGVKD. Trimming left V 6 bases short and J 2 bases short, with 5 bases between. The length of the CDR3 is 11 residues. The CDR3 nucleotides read TGTGCCATCAGGGGGGCCTACGAGCAGTACTTC. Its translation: CAIRGAYEQYF.

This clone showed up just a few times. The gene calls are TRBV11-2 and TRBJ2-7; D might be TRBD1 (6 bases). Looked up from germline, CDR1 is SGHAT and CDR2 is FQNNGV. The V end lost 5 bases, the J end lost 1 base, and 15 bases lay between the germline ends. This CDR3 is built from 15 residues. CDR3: CASSRYGDKSYEQYF. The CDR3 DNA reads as TGTGCCAGCAGCCGTTACGGGGACAAATCCTACGAGCAGTACTTC.

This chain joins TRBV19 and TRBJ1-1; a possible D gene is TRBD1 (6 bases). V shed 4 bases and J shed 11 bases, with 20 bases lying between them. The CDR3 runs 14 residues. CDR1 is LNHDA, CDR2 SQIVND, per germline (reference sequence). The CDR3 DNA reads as TGTGCCAGTAGTACAGATCGGGGGACAAGCGCGGCTTTCTTT. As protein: CASSTDRGTSAAFF.

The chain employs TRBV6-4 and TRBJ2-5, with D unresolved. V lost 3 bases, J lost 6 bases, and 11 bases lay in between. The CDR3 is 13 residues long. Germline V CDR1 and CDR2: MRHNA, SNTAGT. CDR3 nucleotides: TGTGCCAGCAGTGAGTCCCCTGGGCAGACCCAGTACTTC. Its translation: CASSESPGQTQYF.

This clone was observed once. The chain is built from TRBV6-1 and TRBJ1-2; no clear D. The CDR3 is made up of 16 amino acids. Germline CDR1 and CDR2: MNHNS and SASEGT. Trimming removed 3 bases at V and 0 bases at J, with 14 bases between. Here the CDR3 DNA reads TGTGCCAGCAGTGAGTTGTGGACGGCAGCTAACTATGGCTACACCTTC. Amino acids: CASSELWTAANYGYTF.

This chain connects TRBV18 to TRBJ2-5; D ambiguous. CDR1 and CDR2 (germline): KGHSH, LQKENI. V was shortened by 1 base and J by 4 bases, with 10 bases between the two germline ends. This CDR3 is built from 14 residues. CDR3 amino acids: CASSPRDRAETQYF. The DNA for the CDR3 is TGTGCCAGCTCACCACGGGATCGGGCAGAGACCCAGTACTTC.

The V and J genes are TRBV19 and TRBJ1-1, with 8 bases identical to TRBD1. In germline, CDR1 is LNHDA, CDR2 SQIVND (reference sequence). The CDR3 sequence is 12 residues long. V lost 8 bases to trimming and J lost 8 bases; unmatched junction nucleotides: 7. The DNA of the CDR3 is TGTGCCAGTTTAATGAGGACAGGGGAAGCTTTCTTT. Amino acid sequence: CASLMRTGEAFF.

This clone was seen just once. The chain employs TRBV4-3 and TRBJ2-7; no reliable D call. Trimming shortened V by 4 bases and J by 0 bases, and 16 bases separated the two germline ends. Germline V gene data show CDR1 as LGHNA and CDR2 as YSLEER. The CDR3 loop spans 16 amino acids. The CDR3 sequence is CASSPAVGRSSYEQYF. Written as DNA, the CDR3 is TGCGCCAGCAGCCCCGCGGTCGGCCGAAGCTCCTACGAGCAGTACTTC.

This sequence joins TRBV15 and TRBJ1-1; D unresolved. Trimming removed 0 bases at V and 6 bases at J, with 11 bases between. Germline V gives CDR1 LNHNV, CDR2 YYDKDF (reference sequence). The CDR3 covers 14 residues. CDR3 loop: CATSRDLGGPEAFF. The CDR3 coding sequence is TGTGCCACCAGCAGAGATTTGGGCGGTCCTGAAGCTTTCTTT.

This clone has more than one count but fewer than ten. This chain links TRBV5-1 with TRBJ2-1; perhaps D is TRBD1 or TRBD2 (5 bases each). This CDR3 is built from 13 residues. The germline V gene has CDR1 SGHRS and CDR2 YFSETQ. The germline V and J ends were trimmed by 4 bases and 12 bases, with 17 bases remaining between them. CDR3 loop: CASSETRSGGQFF. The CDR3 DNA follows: TGCGCCAGCAGCGAAACAAGGTCTGGGGGGCAGTTCTTC.

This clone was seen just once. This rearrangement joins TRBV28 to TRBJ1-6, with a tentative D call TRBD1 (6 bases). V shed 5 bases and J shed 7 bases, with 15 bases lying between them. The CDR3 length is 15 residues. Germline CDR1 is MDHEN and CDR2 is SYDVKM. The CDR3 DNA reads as TGTGCCAGCAGTCCTCGGGGGCTTGGCAATTCACCCCTCCACTTT. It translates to CASSPRGLGNSPLHF.

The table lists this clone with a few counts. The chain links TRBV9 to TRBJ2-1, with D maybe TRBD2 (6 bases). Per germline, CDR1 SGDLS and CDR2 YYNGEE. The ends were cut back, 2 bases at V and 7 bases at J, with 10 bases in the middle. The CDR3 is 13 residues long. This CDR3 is CASSVRGGNEQFF. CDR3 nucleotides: TGTGCCAGCAGCGTGCGGGGTGGGAATGAGCAGTTCTTC.

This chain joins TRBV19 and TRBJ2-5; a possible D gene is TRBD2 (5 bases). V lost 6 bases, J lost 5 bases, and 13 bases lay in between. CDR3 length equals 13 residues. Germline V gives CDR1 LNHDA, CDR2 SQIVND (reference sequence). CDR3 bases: TGTGCCAGTAGCCCCGGGAACCCTGAGACCCAGTACTTC. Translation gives CASSPGNPETQYF.

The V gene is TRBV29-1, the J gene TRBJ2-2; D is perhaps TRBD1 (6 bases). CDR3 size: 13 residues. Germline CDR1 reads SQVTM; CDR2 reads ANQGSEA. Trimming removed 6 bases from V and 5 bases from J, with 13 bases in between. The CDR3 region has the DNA TGCAGCGTCCTGACAGGCGAAACCGGGGAGCTGTTTTTT. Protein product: CSVLTGETGELFF.

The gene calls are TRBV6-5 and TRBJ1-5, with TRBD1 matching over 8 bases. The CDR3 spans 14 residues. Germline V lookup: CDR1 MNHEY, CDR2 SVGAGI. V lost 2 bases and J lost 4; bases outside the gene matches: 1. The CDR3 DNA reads TGTGCCAGCAGTTACGGACAGGGTAATCAGCCCCAGCATTTT. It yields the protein CASSYGQGNQPQHF.

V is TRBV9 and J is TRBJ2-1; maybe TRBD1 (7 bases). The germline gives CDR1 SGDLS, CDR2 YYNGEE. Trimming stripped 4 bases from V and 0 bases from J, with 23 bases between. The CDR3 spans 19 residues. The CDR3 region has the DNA TGTGCCAGCAGCACCCACCTTGTCGCGGGACAGCTCTCCTACAATGAGCAGTTCTTC. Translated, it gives CASSTHLVAGQLSYNEQFF.

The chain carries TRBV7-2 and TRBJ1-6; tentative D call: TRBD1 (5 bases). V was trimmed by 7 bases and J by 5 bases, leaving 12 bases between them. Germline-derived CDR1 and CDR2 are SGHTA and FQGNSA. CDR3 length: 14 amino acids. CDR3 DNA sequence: TGTGCCAGCACCTGGGGGTACGATAATTCACCCCTCCACTTT. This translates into CASTWGYDNSPLHF.

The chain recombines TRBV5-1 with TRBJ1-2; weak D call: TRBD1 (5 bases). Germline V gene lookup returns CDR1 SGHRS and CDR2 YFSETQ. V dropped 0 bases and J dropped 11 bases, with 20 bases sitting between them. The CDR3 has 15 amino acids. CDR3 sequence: CASSLGPQGPTAYTF. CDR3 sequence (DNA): TGCGCCAGCAGCTTGGGGCCTCAGGGACCGACCGCTTACACCTTC.

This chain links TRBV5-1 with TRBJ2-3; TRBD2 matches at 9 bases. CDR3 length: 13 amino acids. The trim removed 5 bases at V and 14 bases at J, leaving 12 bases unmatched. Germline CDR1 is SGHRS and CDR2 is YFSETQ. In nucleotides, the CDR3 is TGCGCCAGCAGGGAAGCGGGGGGCCCATCAGGGTATTTT. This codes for CASREAGGPSGYF.

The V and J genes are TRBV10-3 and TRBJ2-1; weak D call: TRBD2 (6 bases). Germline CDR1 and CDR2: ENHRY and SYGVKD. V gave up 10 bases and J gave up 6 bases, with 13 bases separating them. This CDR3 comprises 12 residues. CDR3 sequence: CATGDFPNEQFF. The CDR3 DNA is TGTGCCACCGGGGACTTTCCCAATGAGCAGTTCTTC.

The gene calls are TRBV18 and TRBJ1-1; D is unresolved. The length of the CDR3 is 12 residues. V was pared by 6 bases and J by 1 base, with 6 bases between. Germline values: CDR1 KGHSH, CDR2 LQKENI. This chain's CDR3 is CASSTANTEAFF. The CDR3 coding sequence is TGTGCCAGCTCCACAGCGAACACTGAAGCTTTCTTT.

The CDR3 DNA reads as TGTGCCAGCAAGCGGGGGGGCCCCACAGATACGCAGTATTTT. Translation: CASKRGGPTDTQYF. This chain links TRBV6-5 with TRBJ2-3; TRBD2 aligns across 10 bases. The germline V gene encodes CDR1 MNHEY and CDR2 SVGAGI. V was clipped by 7 bases and J by 2 bases; unmatched bases: 3. The CDR3 has 14 residues.

The CDR3 nucleotides read TGCGCCAGCAGCCAAGATATGCGGTCACCCCTCCACTTT. Protein: CASSQDMRSPLHF. The chain couples TRBV4-3 to TRBJ1-6; no reliable D call. Trimming stripped 0 bases from V and 10 bases from J, with 7 bases between. The CDR3 covers 13 residues. Germline CDR1 reads LGHNA; CDR2 reads YSLEER.

CDR3 nucleotide sequence: TGTGCCAGCGGGCCAGGTTATAATGAAAAACTGTTTTTT. It yields the protein CASGPGYNEKLFF. This chain joins TRBV6-5 and TRBJ1-4; D remains ambiguous. This CDR3 is 13 amino acids long. Between the trimmed V and J ends, which lost 8 bases and 4 bases, there was a span of 11 bases. Germline V lookup: CDR1 MNHEY, CDR2 SVGAGI.

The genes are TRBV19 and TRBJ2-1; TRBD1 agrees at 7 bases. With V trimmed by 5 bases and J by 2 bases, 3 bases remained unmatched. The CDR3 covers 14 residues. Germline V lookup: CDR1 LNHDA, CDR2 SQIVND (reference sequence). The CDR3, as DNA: TGTGCCAGTAGTTGGGACAGAGCCTACAATGAGCAGTTCTTC. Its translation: CASSWDRAYNEQFF.

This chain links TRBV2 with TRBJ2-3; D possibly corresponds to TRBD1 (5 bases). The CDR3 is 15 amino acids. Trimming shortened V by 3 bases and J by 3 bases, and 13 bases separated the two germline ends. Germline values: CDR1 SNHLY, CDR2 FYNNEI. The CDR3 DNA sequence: TGTGCCAGCAGTGATTGGGCAGGGCATACAGATACGCAGTATTTT. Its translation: CASSDWAGHTDTQYF.

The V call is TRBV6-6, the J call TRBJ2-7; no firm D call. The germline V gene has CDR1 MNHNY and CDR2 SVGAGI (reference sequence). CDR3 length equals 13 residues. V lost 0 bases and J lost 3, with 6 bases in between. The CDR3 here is CASSYSLDYEQYF. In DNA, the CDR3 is TGTGCCAGCAGTTACTCGCTAGACTACGAGCAGTACTTC.

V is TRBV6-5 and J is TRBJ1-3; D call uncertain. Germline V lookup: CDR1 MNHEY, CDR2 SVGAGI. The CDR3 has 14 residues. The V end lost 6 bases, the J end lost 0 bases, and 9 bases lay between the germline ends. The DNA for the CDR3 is TGTGCCAGCAGCGGGTTGAGCTCTGGAAACACCATATATTTT. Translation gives CASSGLSSGNTIYF.

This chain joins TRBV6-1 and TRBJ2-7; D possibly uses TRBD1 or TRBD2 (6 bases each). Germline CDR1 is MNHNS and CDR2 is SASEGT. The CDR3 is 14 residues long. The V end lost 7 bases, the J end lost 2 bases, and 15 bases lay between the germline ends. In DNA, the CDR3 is TGTGCCAGCAAGGGGACGGGGGCAACCTACGAGCAGTACTTC. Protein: CASKGTGATYEQYF.

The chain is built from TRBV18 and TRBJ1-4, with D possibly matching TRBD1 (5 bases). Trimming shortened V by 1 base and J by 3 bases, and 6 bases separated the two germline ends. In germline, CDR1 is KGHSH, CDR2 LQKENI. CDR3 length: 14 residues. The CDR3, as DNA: TGTGCCAGCTCACCACAGGGGCCTAATGAAAAACTGTTTTTT. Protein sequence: CASSPQGPNEKLFF.

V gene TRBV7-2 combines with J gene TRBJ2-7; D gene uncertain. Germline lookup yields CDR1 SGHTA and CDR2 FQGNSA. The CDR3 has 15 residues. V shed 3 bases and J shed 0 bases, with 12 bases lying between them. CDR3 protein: CASSFSRQTSYEQYF. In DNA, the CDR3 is TGTGCCAGCAGCTTCAGTCGCCAGACCTCCTACGAGCAGTACTTC.

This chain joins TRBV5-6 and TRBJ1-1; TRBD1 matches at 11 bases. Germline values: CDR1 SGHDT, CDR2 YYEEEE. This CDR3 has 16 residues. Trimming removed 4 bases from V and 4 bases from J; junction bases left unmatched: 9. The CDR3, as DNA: TGTGCCAGCAGCAAGGACAGGGGGCGGCGGGGCACTGAAGCTTTCTTT. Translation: CASSKDRGRRGTEAFF.